This entry lists 23 T cell receptor beta chains sequenced from one sample in a study of T cells in Graves' hyperthyroidism and ophthalmopathy. TCR beta CDR3 sequences were amplified from RNA transcripts. TCR CDR3 regions were first amplified by RT-PCR with HTBI primers. In TCRdb, the multiplex PCR reads were re-called with MiXCR into one record per CDR3 protein. Of around 600,000 distinct CDR3 sequences listed, 13% to 15% are singletons. The sequenced sample consisted of blood. The source is a woman aged 18-29 years with Graves' ophthalmopathy.

The chain is built from TRBV7-2 and TRBJ2-7; TRBD1 matches 8 bases. The V gene end was trimmed by 10 bases and the J gene end by 2 bases; junction bases not matched to a gene: 7. Germline V gene sequence: CDR1 SGHTA, CDR2 FQGNSA. The length of the CDR3 is 13 residues. The CDR3 region has the DNA TGTGCCACTTCCGGACAGGGACCCTACGAGCAGTACTTC. This encodes CATSGQGPYEQYF.

The CDR3 bases are TGTGCCAGCAGCTTAGAGGGCGATGGGTATGGCTACACCTTC. Translated, it gives CASSLEGDGYGYTF. The chain combines TRBV11-2 with TRBJ1-2; no clear D gene. Trimming left V 0 bases short and J 5 bases short, with 10 bases between. The CDR3 covers 14 residues. In germline, CDR1 is SGHAT, CDR2 FQNNGV.

In its sample, this clonotype was seen many times. The rearrangement uses TRBV13 and TRBJ2-1, with 9 bases that match TRBD2. Trimming at V came to 4 bases and at J to 7 bases, leaving 14 bases not matched to a gene. This CDR3 region has 17 residues. CDR1 is PRHDT and CDR2 is FYEKMQ in the germline V gene (reference sequence). As DNA, the CDR3 is TGTGCCAGCAGCTCCGGACTAGCGATGGAAAGAACGAATGAGCAGTTCTTC. Amino acid sequence: CASSSGLAMERTNEQFF. Together with reference TRBV13 and TRBJ2-1, the CDR3 gives the full variable domain: AAGVIQSPRHLIKEKRETATLKCYPIPRHDTVYWYQQGPGQDPQFLISFYEKMQSDKGSIPDRFSAQQFSDYHSELNMSSLELGDSALYFCASSSGLAMERTNEQFFGPGTRLTVL.

This clonotype has more than one count but fewer than ten. The chain carries TRBV15 and TRBJ2-3; 7 nucleotides match TRBD2. J gave up 2 bases and V 6 bases, and 2 bases lay outside the gene matches. Germline V gene sequence: CDR1 LNHNV, CDR2 YYDKDF (reference sequence). The CDR3 is 13 residues long. The CDR3 DNA reads TGTGCCACCAGTGGGGGGGACACAGATACGCAGTATTTT. This sequence encodes CATSGGDTDTQYF.

This clonotype has a count of ten or more. The gene calls are TRBV29-1 and TRBJ2-2; D may match TRBD1 or TRBD2 (5 bases each). The CDR3 totals 15 residues. Germline V gene lookup returns CDR1 SQVTM and CDR2 ANQGSEA. The germline V and J ends were trimmed by 6 bases and 7 bases, with 21 bases remaining between them. CDR3 residues: CSVEFAGSRYGELFF. For the CDR3, the DNA is TGCAGCGTCGAATTTGCAGGGAGTCGCTACGGGGAGCTGTTTTTT.

This clonotype was recorded at least ten times. V is TRBV28 and J is TRBJ2-7; 7 bases agree with TRBD2. After removal of 4 bases from V and 0 bases from J, the junction contained 9 bases not matched to a gene. Germline V CDR1 and CDR2: MDHEN, SYDVKM. The CDR3 runs 16 residues. CDR3 sequence: CASSWPRTSPSYEQYF. DNA for the CDR3: TGTGCCAGCAGTTGGCCGCGGACTAGTCCCTCCTACGAGCAGTACTTC.

This clonotype was counted at least ten times. This chain uses TRBV7-2 with TRBJ1-1; a possible D gene is TRBD1 (5 bases). CDR3 length: 15 amino acids. From germline, CDR1 is SGHTA and CDR2 FQGNSA. Trimming removed 0 bases at V and 0 bases at J, with 8 bases between. The DNA of the CDR3 is TGTGCCAGCAGCTTAGCGGGCAGGGTGAACACTGAAGCTTTCTTT. Residues: CASSLAGRVNTEAFF. Drawing the rest from reference TRBV7-2 and TRBJ1-1, the complete variable domain is GAGVSQSPSNKVTEKGKDVELRCDPISGHTALYWYRQSLGQGLEFLIYFQGNSAPDKSGLPSDRFSAERTGGSVSTLTIQRTQQEDSAVYLCASSLAGRVNTEAFFGQGTRLTVV.

This clonotype was counted ten times or more. The J gene is TRBJ2-2, the V gene TRBV2; D possibly corresponds to TRBD1 (6 bases). This CDR3 comprises 13 residues. The germline CDR1 and CDR2 sequences are SNHLY and FYNNEI. V was trimmed by 7 bases and J by 1 base, leaving 7 bases between them. The CDR3: CASNRENTGELFF. CDR3 bases: TGTGCCAGCAACAGGGAGAACACCGGGGAGCTGTTTTTT.

This clonotype was seen only a few times. This sequence may be a read error, since a much larger clone differs from it by one base. V is TRBV20-1 and J is TRBJ2-3; tentative D call: TRBD2 (5 bases). The CDR3 is 14 residues long. Germline CDR1 reads DFQATT; CDR2 reads SNEGSKA (reference sequence). CDR3 bases: TGCAGTACTAGTCCTGGAGTACACACAGATACGCAGTATTTT. Translated, it gives CSTSPGVHTDTQYF.

This clonotype was seen at least ten times. This rearrangement joins TRBV12-5 to TRBJ1-2; a possible D gene is TRBD1 (6 bases). Trimming removed 7 bases from V and 8 bases from J, with 26 bases in between. The CDR3 totals 16 residues. Germline CDR1 and CDR2: LGHNT and FRNRAP. The CDR3 reads CASAQTGLGPFGGYTF. CDR3 sequence (DNA): TGTGCTAGTGCTCAGACAGGTTTGGGTCCCTTTGGGGGCTACACCTTC.

In its sample, this clonotype was seen many times. The CDR3 DNA follows: TGTGCCAGCTCCAGAAGTCCGGGGAACACTGAAGCTTTCTTT. Translated, it gives CASSRSPGNTEAFF. The chain is built from TRBV18 and TRBJ1-1; D not resolved. The CDR3 is 14 amino acids. Looked up from germline, CDR1 is KGHSH and CDR2 is LQKENI. V was shortened by 6 bases and J by 1 base, with 12 bases between the two germline ends. Full variable domain (rest looked up from reference TRBV18 and TRBJ1-1): NAGVMQNPRHLVRRRGQEARLRCSPMKGHSHVYWYRQLPEEGLKFMVYLQKENIIDESGMPKERFSAEFPKEGPSILRIQQVVRGDSAAYFCASSRSPGNTEAFFGQGTRLTVV.

V is TRBV19 and J is TRBJ2-3; 15 nucleotides align to TRBD2. Trimming at V came to 5 bases and at J to 0 bases, leaving 12 bases not matched to a gene. Germline values: CDR1 LNHDA, CDR2 SQIVND (reference sequence). The CDR3 contains 20 residues. This chain's CDR3 is CASSRSRPGLAGGSTDTQYF. CDR3 sequence (DNA): TGTGCCAGTAGTCGCTCCCGACCGGGACTAGCGGGAGGAAGCACAGATACGCAGTATTTT.

This clonotype turned up a few times. The chain combines TRBV27 with TRBJ2-1; no firm D call. In germline, CDR1 is MNHEY, CDR2 SMNVEV (reference sequence). V lost 3 bases, J lost 4 bases, and 19 bases lay in between. The CDR3 runs 17 residues. The CDR3 DNA follows: TGTGCCAGCAGTTTCTATCTCGGGTGGGTGGGGTACAATGAGCAGTTCTTC. Translating it yields CASSFYLGWVGYNEQFF.

In this sample, this clonotype turned up many times. This chain joins TRBV6-2 or TRBV6-3 and TRBJ2-1; 7 positions agree with TRBD1. The junction had 10 bases not matched to a gene; V was cut back by 0 bases and J by 8 bases. The germline V gene has CDR1 MNHEY and CDR2 SVGEGT. The CDR3 totals 16 residues. CDR3 in DNA: TGTGCCAGCAGTTACTCGAGAGACAGGGTCACCGATGAGCAGTTCTTC. Protein: CASSYSRDRVTDEQFF.

This clonotype was recorded many times. The genes are TRBV10-3 and TRBJ2-3; TRBD2 matches at 9 bases. The CDR3 is 19 amino acids. Unmatched junction bases numbered 16, after V lost 6 bases and J lost 0 bases. Germline V lookup: CDR1 ENHRY, CDR2 SYGVKD. The CDR3 protein is CAIRARAGGAPSSTDTQYF. CDR3 in DNA: TGTGCCATCAGGGCCCGAGCGGGAGGAGCTCCTTCTAGCACAGATACGCAGTATTTT.

This clonotype was seen at least ten times. The CDR3 DNA follows: TGTGCCAGCAACGACAGGCCGAACACCGGGGAGCTGTTTTTT. This translates into CASNDRPNTGELFF. V is TRBV6-2 or TRBV6-3 and J is TRBJ2-2; perhaps TRBD1 as D (6 bases). Germline V lookup: CDR1 MNHEY, CDR2 SVGEGT. Trimming removed 7 bases from V and 0 bases from J, with 9 bases in between. The CDR3 sequence is 14 residues long.

The sample holds many counts of this clonotype. V and J are TRBV5-8 and TRBJ2-3; tentative D call: TRBD2 (6 bases). V lost 3 bases and J 2 bases, leaving 13 bases between the germline ends. CDR3 length: 15 amino acids. CDR1 is SGHTS, CDR2 YDEGEE, per germline. For the CDR3, the DNA is TGTGCCAGCAGCTCAACCGGGACTGACACAGATACGCAGTATTTT. Residues: CASSSTGTDTDTQYF.

V gene TRBV6-1 combines with J gene TRBJ2-2; D remains unclear. Germline V CDR1 and CDR2: MNHNS, SASEGT. This CDR3 has 14 residues. The V and J ends lost 3 bases and 12 bases respectively, with 17 bases between them. CDR3 bases: TGTGCCAGCAGTGATCCCTCAGTAGGGTTTAAGCTGTTTTTT. Protein product: CASSDPSVGFKLFF.

This clonotype has at least ten counts. Here the CDR3 reads CAWSTTGGHETQYF. CDR3 DNA sequence: TGTGCCTGGAGTACCACAGGGGGACATGAGACCCAGTACTTC. The rearrangement joins TRBV30 to TRBJ2-5, with TRBD1 matching 8 bases. CDR1 and CDR2 (germline): GTSNPN, SVGIG (reference sequence). V lost 2 bases to trimming and J lost 5 bases; unmatched junction nucleotides: 7. The CDR3 sequence is 14 residues long.

This clonotype appeared many times. The gene calls are TRBV12-3 or TRBV12-4 and TRBJ1-5; 12 bases line up with TRBD1. The CDR3 runs to 16 residues. V lost 6 bases to trimming and J lost 2 bases; unmatched junction nucleotides: 5. The CDR3 loop is CASSPGQGAGNQPQHF. The CDR3 DNA sequence: TGTGCCAGCAGCCCGGGACAGGGGGCTGGCAATCAGCCCCAGCATTTT.

This chain uses TRBV7-9 with TRBJ1-5; 11 nucleotides align to TRBD1. Germline-derived CDR1 and CDR2 are SEHNR and FQNEAQ (reference sequence). The junction had 5 bases not matched to a gene; V was cut back by 1 base and J by 6 bases. This CDR3 comprises 16 residues. The CDR3 DNA is TGTGCCAGCAGCTTAGGGACAGGGGGCGAGTTTCAGCCCCAGCATTTT. This codes for CASSLGTGGEFQPQHF.

A remark on this clonotype: Since a much larger clone is just one base distant, this may be a read error. The chain recombines TRBV6-9 with TRBJ2-7; D gene ambiguous. This CDR3 is built from 12 residues. Germline V gene sequence: CDR1 MNHGY, CDR2 SVAAGI. The CDR3 DNA sequence: TGTGCCAGCAGTTACGGGTTGAACGAGCAGTGCTTC. Its protein product is CASSYGLNEQCF.

This chain links TRBV18 with TRBJ2-2; D is tentatively TRBD1 or TRBD2 (5 bases each). The CDR3 extends over 16 amino acids. Trimming took 3 bases from V and 0 from J, leaving 11 bases between them. Looked up from germline, CDR1 is KGHSH and CDR2 is LQKENI. The CDR3 coding sequence is TGTGCCAGCTCACCCGTGGGACCGCCGAACACCGGGGAGCTGTTTTTT. Protein: CASSPVGPPNTGELFF.